This T cell receptor (beta chain) appears in the sequencing data of a study of control samples from healthy donors and cancer patients (dated by TCRdb to 2019 to 2021). The protocol used for the library was the immunoSEQ multiplex PCR assay. Not all clones reach the TCRdb copy of this immuneACCESS table, which keeps in-frame sequences only. Checked studies attribute under half of the gap to unresolved V genes and leave the rest unexplained. In all, the sample holds about 150,000 clones, and roughly 93% of those were seen once. Of the sample, roughly 6.2% is held by the ten largest clones. The CDR3 has 14 amino acids, counting the end cysteine and phenylalanine. Left in the record is the CDR3 DNA by itself, 42 bases read in frame from the first base. CDR1 LNHNV and CDR2 YYDKDF were looked up in the germline V gene (reference sequence). Trimming removed 1 base from V and 8 bases from J, leaving 12 bases between the germline ends.

As for this clone: No cognate antigen has been identified for it. Per-nucleotide qualities are absent, and no much larger clonotype sits a single base away.

This TCR was recovered from a man younger than 35 in good health. Sequenced: blood. This receptor chain uses TRBV15 and TRBJ2-1, with TRBD2 tentatively as D gene (5 bases match). The DNA is TGTGCCACCAGCAGAGGAGGGTTTCTAGATGAGCAGTTCTTC. It translates to CATSRGGFLDEQFF.